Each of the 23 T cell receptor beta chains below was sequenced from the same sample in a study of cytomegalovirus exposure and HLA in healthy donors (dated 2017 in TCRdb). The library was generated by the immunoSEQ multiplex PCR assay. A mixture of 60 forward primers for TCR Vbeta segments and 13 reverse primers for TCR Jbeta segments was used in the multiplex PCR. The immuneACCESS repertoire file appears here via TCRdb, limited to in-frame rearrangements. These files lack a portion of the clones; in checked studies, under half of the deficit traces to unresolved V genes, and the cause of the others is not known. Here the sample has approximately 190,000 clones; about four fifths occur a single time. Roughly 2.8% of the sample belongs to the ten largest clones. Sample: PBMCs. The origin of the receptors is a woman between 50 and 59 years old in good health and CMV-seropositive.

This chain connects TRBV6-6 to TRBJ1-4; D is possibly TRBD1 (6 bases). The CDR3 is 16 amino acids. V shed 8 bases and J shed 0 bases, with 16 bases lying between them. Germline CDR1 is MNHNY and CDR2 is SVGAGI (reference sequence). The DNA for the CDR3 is TGTGCCAGCGGGGGACATTGGGGCGCAACTAATGAAAAACTGTTTTTT. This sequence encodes CASGGHWGATNEKLFF.

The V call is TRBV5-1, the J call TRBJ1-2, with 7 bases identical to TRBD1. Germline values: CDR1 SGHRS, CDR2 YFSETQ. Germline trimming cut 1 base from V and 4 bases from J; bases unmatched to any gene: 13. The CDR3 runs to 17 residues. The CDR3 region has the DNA TGCGCCAGCAGCTTGTTATTCGGGGACAGCGAATTCTATGGCTACACCTTC. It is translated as CASSLLFGDSEFYGYTF.

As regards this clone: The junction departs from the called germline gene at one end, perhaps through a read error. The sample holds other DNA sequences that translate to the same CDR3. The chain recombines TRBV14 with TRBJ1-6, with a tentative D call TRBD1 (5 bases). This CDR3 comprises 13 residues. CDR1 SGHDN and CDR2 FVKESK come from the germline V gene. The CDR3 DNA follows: TGTGCCAGCAGCCAAACAGGTCAATCACCCCTCCATTTT. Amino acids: CASSQTGQSPLHF.

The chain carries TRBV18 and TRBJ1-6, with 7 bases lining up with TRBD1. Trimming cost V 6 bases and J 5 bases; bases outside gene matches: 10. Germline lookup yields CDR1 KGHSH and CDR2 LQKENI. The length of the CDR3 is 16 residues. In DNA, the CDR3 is TGTGCCAGCTCCCCCCCCGGCAGGGGGGATAATTCACCCCTCCACTTT. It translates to CASSPPGRGDNSPLHF.

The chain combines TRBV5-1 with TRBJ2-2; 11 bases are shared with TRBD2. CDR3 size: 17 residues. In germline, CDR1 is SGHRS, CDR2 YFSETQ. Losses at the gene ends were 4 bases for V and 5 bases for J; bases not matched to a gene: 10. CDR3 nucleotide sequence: TGCGCCAGCAGCCTCTCCGTCACTAGCGGGGGAACCGGGGAGCTGTTTTTT. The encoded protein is CASSLSVTSGGTGELFF.

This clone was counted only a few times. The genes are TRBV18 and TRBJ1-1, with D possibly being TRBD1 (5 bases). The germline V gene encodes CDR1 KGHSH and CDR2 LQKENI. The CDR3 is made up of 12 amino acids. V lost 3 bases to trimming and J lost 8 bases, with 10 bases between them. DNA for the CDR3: TGTGCCAGCTCACCCCTCGGGGGAGAAGCTTTCTTT. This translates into CASSPLGGEAFF.

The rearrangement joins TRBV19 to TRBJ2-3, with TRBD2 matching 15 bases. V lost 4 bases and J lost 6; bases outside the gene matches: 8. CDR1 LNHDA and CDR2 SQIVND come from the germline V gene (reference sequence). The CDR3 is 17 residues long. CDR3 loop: CASSRRTSGGASDTQYF. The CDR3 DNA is TGTGCCAGTAGTAGGAGGACTAGCGGGGGGGCCTCTGATACGCAGTATTTT.

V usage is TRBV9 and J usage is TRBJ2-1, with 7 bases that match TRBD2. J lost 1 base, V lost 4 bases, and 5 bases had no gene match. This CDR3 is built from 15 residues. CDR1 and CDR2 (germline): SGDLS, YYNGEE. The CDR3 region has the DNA TGTGCCAGCAGCCCCAGGACTAGGTCCTACAATGAGCAGTTCTTC. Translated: CASSPRTRSYNEQFF.

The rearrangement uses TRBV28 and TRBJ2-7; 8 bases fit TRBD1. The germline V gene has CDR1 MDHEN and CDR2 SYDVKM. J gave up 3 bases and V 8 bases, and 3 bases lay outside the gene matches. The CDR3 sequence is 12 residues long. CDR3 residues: CASRTGIYEQYF. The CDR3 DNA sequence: TGTGCCAGCCGGACAGGGATCTACGAGCAGTACTTC.

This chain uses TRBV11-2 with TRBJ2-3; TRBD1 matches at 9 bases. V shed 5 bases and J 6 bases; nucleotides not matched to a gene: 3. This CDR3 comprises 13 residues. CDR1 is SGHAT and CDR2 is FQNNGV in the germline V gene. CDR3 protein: CASSQDRGDTQYF. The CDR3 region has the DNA TGTGCCAGCAGCCAGGACAGGGGTGATACGCAGTATTTT.

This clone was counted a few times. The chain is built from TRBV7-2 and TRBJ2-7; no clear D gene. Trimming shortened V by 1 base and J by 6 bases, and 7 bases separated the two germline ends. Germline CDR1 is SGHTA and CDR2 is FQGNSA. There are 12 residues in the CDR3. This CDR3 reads CASSLVASEQYF. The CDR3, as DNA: TGTGCCAGCAGCTTAGTAGCAAGCGAGCAGTACTTC.

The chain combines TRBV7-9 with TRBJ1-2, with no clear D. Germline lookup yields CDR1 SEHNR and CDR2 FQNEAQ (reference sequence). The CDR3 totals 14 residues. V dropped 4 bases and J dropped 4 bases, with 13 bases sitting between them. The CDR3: CASSSPFEAYGYTF. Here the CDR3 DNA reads TGTGCCAGCAGCTCGCCCTTCGAAGCCTATGGCTACACCTTC.

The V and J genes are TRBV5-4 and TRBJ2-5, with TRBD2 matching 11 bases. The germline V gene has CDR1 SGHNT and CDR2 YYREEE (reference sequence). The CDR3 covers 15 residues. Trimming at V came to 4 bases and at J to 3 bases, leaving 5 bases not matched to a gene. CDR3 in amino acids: CASSHPTSGEETQYF. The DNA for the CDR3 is TGTGCCAGCAGCCACCCGACTAGCGGGGAAGAGACCCAGTACTTC.

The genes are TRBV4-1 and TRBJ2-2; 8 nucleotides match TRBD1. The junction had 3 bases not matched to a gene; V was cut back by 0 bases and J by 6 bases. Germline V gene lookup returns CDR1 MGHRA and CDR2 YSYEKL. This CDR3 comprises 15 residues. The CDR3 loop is CASSQDGRGPGELFF. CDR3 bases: TGCGCCAGCAGCCAAGATGGCAGGGGGCCCGGGGAGCTGTTTTTT.

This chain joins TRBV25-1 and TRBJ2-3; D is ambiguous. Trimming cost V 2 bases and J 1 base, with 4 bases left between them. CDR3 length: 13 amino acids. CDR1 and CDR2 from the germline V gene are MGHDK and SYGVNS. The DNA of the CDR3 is TGTGCCAGCAGTGAACAGGGCACAGATACGCAGTATTTT. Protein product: CASSEQGTDTQYF. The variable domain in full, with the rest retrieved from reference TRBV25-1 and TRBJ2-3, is EADIYQTPRYLVIGTGKKITLECSQTMGHDKMYWYQQDPGMELHLIHYSYGVNSTEKGDLSSESTVSRIRTEHFPLTLESARPSHTSQYLCASSEQGTDTQYFGPGTRLTVL.

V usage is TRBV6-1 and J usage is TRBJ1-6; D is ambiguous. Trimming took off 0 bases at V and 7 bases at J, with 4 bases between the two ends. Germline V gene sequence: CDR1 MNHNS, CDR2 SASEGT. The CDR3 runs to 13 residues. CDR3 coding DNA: TGTGCCAGCAGTGAAGCGGGCAATTCACCCCTCCACTTT. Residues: CASSEAGNSPLHF.

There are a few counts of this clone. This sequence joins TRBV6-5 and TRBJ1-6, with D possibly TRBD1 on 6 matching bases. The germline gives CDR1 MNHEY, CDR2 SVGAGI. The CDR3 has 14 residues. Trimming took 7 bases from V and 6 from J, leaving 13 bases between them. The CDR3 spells CASKSAGANSPLHF. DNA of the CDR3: TGTGCCAGCAAATCGGCGGGGGCTAATTCACCCCTCCACTTT.

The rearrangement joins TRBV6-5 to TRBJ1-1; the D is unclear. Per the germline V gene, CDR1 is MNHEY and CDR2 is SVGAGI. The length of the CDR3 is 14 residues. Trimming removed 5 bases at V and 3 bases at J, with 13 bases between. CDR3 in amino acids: CASSRGGRDTEAFF. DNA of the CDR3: TGTGCCAGCAGTCGGGGTGGGAGGGACACTGAAGCTTTCTTT.

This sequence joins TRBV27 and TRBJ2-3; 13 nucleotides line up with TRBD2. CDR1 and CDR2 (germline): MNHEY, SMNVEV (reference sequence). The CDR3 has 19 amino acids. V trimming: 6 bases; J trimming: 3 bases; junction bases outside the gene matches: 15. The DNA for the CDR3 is TGTGCCAGCAGACTTGACCGACTAGCGGGGGGAGGTAGGACAGATACGCAGTATTTT. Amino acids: CASRLDRLAGGGRTDTQYF.

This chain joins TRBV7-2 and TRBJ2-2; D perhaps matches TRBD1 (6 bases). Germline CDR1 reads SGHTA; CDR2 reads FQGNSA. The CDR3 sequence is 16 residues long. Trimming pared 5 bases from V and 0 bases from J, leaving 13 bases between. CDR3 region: CASSPLRQANTGELFF. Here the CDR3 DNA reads TGTGCCAGCAGCCCTCTCCGACAGGCGAACACCGGGGAGCTGTTTTTT.

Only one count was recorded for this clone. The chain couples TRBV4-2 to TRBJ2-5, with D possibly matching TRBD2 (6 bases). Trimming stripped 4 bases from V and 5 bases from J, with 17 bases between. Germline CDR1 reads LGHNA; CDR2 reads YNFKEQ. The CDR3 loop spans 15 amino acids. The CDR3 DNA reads TGTGCCAGCAGCCCGGGACTTCTAGGAGGGGAGACCCAGTACTTC. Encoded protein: CASSPGLLGGETQYF.

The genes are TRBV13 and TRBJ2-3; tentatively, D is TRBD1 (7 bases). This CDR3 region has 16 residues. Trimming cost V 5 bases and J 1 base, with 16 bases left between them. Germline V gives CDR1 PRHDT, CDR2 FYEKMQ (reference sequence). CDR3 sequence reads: CASSRGGGLGTDTQYF. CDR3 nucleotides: TGTGCCAGCAGCAGAGGAGGGGGCTTAGGCACAGATACGCAGTATTTT.

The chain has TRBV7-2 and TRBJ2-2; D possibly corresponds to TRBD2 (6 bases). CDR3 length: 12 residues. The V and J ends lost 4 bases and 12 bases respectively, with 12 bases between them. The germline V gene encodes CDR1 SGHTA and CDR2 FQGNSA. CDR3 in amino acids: CASSSVAGQLFF. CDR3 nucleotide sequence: TGTGCCAGCAGCTCGGTTGCGGGGCAGCTGTTTTTT. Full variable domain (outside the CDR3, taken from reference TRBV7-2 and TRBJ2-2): GAGVSQSPSNKVTEKGKDVELRCDPISGHTALYWYRQSLGQGLEFLIYFQGNSAPDKSGLPSDRFSAERTGGSVSTLTIQRTQQEDSAVYLCASSSVAGQLFFGEGSRLTVL.